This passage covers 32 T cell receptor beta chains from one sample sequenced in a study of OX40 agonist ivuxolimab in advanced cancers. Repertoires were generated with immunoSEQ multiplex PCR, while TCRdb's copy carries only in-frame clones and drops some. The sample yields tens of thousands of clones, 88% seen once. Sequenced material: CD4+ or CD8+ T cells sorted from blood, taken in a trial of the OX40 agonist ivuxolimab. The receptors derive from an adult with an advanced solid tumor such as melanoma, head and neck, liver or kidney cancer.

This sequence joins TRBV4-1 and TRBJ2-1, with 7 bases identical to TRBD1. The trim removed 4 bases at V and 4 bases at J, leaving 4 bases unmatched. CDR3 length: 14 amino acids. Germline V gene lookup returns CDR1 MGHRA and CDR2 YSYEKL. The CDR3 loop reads CASSPGTEYNEQFF. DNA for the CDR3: TGCGCCAGCAGCCCCGGGACAGAATACAATGAGCAGTTCTTC.

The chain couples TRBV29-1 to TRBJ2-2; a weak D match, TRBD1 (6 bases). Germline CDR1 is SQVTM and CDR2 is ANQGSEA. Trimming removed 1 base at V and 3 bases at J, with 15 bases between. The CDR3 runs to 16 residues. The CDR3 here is CSVEGVSGHDTGELFF. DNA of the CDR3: TGCAGCGTTGAAGGGGTTTCGGGACACGACACCGGGGAGCTGTTTTTT.

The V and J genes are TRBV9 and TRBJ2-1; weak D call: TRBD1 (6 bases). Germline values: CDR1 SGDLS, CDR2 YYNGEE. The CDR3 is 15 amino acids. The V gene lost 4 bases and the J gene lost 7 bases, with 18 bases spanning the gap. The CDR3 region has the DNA TGTGCCAGCAGCTCCCCGCGAGGGGGTAGGAATGAGCAGTTCTTC. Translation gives CASSSPRGGRNEQFF.

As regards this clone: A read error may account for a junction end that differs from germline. The CDR3, as DNA: TGTGCCAGCAGCCAAGGTCCGCAAGCGGGAAACACCATATATTTT. Translation gives CASSQGPQAGNTIYF. This chain connects TRBV4-1 to TRBJ1-3; D call uncertain. Germline V gene lookup returns CDR1 MGHRA and CDR2 YSYEKL. The CDR3 covers 15 residues.

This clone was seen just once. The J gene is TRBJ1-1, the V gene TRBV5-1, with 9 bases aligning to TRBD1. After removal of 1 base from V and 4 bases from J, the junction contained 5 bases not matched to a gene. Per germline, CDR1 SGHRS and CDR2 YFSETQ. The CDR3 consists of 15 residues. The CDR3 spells CASSLWTGVVTEAFF. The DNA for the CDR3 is TGCGCCAGCAGCTTGTGGACAGGGGTAGTCACTGAAGCTTTCTTT. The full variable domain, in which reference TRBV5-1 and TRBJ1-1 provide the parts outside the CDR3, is KAGVTQTPRYLIKTRGQQVTLSCSPISGHRSVSWYQQTPGQGLQFLFEYFSETQRNKGNFPGRFSGRQFSNSRSEMNVSTLELGDSALYLCASSLWTGVVTEAFFGQGTRLTVV.

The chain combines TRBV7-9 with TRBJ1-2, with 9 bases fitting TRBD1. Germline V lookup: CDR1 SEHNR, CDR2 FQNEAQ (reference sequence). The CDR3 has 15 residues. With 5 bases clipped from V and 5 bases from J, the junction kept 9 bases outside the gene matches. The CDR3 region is CASSPRDREPYGYTF. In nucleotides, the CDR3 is TGTGCCAGCAGCCCTCGGGACAGGGAGCCTTATGGCTACACCTTC.

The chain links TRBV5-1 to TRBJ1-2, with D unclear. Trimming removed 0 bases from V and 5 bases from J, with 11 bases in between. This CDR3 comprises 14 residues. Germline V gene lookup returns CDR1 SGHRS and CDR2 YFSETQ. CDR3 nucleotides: TGCGCCAGCAGCTTGGCCCGCAACGAGTATGGCTACACCTTC. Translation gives CASSLARNEYGYTF.

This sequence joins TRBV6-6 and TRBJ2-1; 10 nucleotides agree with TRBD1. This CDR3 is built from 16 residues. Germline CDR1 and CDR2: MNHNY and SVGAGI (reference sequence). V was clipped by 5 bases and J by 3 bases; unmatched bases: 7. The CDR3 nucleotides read TGTGCCAGCAGTGCCTCCGGGACAGGGGTCTACAATGAGCAGTTCTTC. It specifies CASSASGTGVYNEQFF.

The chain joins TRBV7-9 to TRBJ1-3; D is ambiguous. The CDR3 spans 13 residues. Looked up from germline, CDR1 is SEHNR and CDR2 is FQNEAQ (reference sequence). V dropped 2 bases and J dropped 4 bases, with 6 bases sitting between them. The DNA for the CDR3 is TGTGCCAGCAGCTTATTTGAGGGAAACACCATATATTTT. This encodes CASSLFEGNTIYF.

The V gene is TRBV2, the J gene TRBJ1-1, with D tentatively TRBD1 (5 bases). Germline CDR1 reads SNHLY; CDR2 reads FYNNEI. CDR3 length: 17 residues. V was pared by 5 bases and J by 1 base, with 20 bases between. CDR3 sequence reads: CASSRWGFSDRNTEAFF. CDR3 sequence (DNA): TGTGCCAGCAGTCGGTGGGGGTTTTCTGACAGGAACACTGAAGCTTTCTTT.

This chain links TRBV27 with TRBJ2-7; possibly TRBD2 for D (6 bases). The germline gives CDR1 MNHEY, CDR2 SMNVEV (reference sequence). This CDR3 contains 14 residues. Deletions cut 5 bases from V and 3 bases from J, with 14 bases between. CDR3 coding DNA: TGTGCCAGCAGTACGCCCGGGACTTTCTACGAGCAGTACTTC. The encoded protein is CASSTPGTFYEQYF.

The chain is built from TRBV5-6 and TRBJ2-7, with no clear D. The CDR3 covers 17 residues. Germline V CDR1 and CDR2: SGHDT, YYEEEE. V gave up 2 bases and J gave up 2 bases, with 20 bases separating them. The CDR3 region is CASSFFHRRLSPYEQYF. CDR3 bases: TGTGCCAGCAGCTTTTTCCACCGTAGGCTCTCGCCCTACGAGCAGTACTTC.

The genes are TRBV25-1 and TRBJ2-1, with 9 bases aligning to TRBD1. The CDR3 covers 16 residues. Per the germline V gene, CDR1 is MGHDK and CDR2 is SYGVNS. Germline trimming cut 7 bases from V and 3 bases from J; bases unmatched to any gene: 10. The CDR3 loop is CASTPRGTGFYNEQFF. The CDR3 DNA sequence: TGTGCCAGCACCCCGCGTGGGACAGGGTTCTACAATGAGCAGTTCTTC.

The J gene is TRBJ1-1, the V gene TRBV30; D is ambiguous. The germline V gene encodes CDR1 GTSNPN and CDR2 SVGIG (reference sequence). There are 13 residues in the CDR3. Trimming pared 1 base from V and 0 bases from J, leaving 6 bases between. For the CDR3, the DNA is TGTGCCTGGAGTGGGTTGTTGAACACTGAAGCTTTCTTT. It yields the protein CAWSGLLNTEAFF.

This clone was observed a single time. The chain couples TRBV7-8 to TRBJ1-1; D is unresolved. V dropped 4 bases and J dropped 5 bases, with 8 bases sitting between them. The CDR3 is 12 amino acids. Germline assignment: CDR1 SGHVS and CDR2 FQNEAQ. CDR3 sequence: CASSSGRTEAFF. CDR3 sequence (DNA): TGTGCCAGCAGCTCCGGACGAACTGAAGCTTTCTTT.

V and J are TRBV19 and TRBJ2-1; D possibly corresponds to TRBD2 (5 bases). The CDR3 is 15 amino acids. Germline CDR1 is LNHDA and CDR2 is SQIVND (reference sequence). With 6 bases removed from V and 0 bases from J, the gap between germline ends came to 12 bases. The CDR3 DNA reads TGTGCCAGTAGGAGTGGGGAGAGCTCCTACAATGAGCAGTTCTTC. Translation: CASRSGESSYNEQFF.

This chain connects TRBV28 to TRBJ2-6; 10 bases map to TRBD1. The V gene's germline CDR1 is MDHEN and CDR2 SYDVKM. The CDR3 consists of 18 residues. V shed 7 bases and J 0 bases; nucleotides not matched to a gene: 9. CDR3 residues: CASTLSRDRGSGANVLTF. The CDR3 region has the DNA TGTGCCAGCACCCTTAGCCGGGACAGGGGCTCTGGGGCCAACGTCCTGACTTTC.

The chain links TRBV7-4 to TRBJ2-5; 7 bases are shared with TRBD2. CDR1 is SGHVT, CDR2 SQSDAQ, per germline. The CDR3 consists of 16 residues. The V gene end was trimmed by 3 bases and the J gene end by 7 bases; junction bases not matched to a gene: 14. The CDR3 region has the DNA TGTGCCAGCAGCTTGGGCAGGCGGGGGACCCGGGGGACCCAGTACTTC. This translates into CASSLGRRGTRGTQYF.

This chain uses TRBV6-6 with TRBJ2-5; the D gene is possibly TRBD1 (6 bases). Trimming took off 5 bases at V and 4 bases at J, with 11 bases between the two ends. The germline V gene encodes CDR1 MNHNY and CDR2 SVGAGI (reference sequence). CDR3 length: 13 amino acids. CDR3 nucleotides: TGTGCCAGCAGTGGGACATGGGGAGAGACCCAGTACTTC. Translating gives CASSGTWGETQYF.

In DNA form, the CDR3 reads TGTGCCAGTAGTACACCGGGACAGGTTAATGAAAAACTGTTTTTT. Its translation is CASSTPGQVNEKLFF. The rearrangement joins TRBV19 to TRBJ1-4; 8 bases line up with TRBD1. The V segment lost 4 bases and the J segment 4 bases; nucleotides outside the gene matches: 5. Germline V lookup: CDR1 LNHDA, CDR2 SQIVND (reference sequence). There are 15 residues in the CDR3.

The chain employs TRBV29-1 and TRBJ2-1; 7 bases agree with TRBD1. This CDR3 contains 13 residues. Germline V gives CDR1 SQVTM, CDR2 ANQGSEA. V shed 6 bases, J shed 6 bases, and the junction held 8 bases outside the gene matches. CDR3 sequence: CSVDRVLGNEQFF. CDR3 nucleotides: TGCAGCGTCGACAGGGTCTTAGGCAATGAGCAGTTCTTC.

The CDR3 DNA follows: TGCAGCGTTGAAGGGGGAACCCCCTACGAGCAGTACTTC. This codes for CSVEGGTPYEQYF. The chain uses TRBV29-1 and TRBJ2-7; D uncertain. The germline V gene has CDR1 SQVTM and CDR2 ANQGSEA. Trimming shortened V by 1 base and J by 2 bases, and 9 bases separated the two germline ends. The CDR3 sequence is 13 residues long.

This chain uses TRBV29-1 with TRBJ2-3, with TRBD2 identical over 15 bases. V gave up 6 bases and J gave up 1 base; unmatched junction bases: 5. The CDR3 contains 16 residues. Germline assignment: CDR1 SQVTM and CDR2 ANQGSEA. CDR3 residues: CSVGLAGGRGTDTQYF. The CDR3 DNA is TGCAGCGTAGGACTAGCGGGGGGGCGTGGCACAGATACGCAGTATTTT.

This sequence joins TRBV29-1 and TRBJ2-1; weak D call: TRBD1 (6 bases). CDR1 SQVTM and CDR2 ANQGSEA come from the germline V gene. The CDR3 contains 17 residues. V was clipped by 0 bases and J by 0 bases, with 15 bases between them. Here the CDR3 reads CSVEDLQQGSSYNEQFF. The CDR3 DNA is TGCAGCGTTGAAGATCTTCAGCAGGGGAGCTCCTACAATGAGCAGTTCTTC.

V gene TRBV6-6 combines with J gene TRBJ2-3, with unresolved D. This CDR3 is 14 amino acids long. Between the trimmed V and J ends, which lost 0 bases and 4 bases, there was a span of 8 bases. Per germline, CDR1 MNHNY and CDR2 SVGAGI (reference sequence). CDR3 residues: CASSYSVVPDTQYF. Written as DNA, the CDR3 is TGTGCCAGCAGTTACTCAGTCGTCCCAGATACGCAGTATTTT.

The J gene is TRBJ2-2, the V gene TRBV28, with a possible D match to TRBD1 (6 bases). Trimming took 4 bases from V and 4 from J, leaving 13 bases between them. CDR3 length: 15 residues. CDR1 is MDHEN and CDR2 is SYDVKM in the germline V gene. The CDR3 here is CASSSEGVLTGELFF. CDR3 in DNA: TGTGCCAGCAGTTCCGAGGGGGTCCTCACCGGGGAGCTGTTTTTT.

The CDR3 reads CASSHTGDGETQYF. The CDR3 bases are TGTGCCAGCAGCCACACAGGAGATGGAGAGACCCAGTACTTC. V is TRBV7-9 and J is TRBJ2-5; TRBD1 might be the D (5 bases). The CDR3 extends over 14 amino acids. Germline assignment: CDR1 SEHNR and CDR2 FQNEAQ (reference sequence). V shed 5 bases and J shed 4 bases, with 14 bases lying between them.

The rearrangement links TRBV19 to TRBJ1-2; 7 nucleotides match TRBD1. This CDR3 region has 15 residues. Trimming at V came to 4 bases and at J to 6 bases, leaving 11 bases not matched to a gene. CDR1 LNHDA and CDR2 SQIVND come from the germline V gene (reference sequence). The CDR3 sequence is CASSTRQGSLDGYTF. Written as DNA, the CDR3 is TGTGCCAGTAGTACCCGACAGGGTAGTTTAGATGGCTACACCTTC.

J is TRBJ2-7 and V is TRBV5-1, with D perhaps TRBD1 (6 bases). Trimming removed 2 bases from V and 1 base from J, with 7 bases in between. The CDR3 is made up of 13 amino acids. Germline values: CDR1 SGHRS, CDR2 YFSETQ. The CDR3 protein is CASSFGQSYEQYF. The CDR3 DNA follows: TGCGCCAGCAGCTTTGGACAGTCCTACGAGCAGTACTTC.

CDR3 DNA: TGTGCCAGCAGCTTCCAGGGGTTGGGAGGCTACACCTTC. Amino acids: CASSFQGLGGYTF. The J gene is TRBJ1-2, the V gene TRBV7-2; the D gene is possibly TRBD1 (6 bases). Trimming cost V 3 bases and J 8 bases, with 13 bases left between them. Germline loops: CDR1 SGHTA, CDR2 FQGNSA. This CDR3 region has 13 residues.

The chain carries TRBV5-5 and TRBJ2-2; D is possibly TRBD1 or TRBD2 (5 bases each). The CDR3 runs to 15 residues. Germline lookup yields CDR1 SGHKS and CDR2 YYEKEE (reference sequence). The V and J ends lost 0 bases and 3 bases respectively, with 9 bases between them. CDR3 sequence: CASSLDGDHTGELFF. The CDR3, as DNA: TGTGCCAGCAGCTTGGACGGGGACCACACCGGGGAGCTGTTTTTT.

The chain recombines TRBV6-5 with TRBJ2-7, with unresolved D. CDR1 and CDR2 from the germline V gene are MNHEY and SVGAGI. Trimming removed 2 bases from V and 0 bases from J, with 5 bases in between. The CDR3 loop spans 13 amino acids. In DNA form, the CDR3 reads TGTGCCAGCAGTTACCTGAACTCCTACGAGCAGTACTTC. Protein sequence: CASSYLNSYEQYF.